The clone carrying this T cell receptor (beta chain) has ten or more counts. The antigen remains unidentified. The data belong to a study of spatial heterogeneity in lung cancer. Looking at the study overall: The library had UMIs, and each TCR and UMI pair averaged more than ten raw reads. Points from the study as a whole: Resection saw ubiquitous expanded tumor TCRs appear in blood more than follow-up did.

The sample's time point: sample taken at primary tumor resection. Trimming at V came to 3 bases and at J to 1 base, leaving 6 bases not matched to a gene. The CDR3 loop spans 15 amino acids. The germline V gene has CDR1 DFQATT and CDR2 SNEGSKA (reference sequence). TCRdb redid the calling of the 5' RACE reads with MiXCR, one entry per CDR3 protein. The repertoire includes tens of thousands of distinct CDR3 sequences, roughly 13% of them detected once, and 55% to 65% sits in the top ten. The chain joins TRBV20-1 to TRBJ2-7, with 10 positions matching TRBD2. The receptor was isolated from a male donor with early-stage non-small cell lung cancer. The material sequenced was PBMCs, taken at surgery. The CDR3 is CSASNLAGVSYEQYF. The CDR3 DNA reads as TGCAGTGCTAGTAACCTAGCGGGAGTATCCTACGAGCAGTACTTC.